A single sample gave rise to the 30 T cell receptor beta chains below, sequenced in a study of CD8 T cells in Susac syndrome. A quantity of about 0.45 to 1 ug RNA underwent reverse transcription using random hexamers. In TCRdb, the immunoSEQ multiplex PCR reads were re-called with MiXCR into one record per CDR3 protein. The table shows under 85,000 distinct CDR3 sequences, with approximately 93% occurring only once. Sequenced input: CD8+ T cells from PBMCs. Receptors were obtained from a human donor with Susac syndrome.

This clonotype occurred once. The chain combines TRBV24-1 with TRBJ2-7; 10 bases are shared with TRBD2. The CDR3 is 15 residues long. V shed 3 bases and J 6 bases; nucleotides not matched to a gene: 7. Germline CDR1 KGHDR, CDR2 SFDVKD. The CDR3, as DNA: TGTGCCACCAGTGATCCGTCTACTAGCGGGACCGAGCAGTACTTC. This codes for CATSDPSTSGTEQYF.

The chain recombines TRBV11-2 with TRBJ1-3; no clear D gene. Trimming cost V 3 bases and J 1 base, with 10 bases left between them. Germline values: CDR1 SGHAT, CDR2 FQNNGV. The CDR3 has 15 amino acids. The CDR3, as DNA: TGTGCCAGCAGCTTGTTCGGGGTTTCTGGAAACACCATATATTTT. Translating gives CASSLFGVSGNTIYF.

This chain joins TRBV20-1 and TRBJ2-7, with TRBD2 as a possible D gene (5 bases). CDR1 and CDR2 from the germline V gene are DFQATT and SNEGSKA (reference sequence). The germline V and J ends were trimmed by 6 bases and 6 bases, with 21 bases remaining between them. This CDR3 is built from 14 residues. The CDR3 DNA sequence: TGCAGTGCCAAGGCCGGCGAGGGTTCCCTCGAGCAGTACTTC. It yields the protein CSAKAGEGSLEQYF.

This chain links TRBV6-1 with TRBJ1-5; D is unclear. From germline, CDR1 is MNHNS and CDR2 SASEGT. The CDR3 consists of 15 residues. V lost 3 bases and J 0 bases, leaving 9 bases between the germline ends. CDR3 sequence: CASSENEFSNQPQHF. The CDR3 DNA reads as TGTGCCAGCAGTGAGAACGAGTTTAGCAATCAGCCCCAGCATTTT.

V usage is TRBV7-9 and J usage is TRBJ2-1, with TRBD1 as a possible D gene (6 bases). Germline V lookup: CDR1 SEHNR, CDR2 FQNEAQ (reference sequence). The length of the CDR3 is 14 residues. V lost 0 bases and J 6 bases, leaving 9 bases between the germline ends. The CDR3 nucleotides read TGTGCCAGCAGCTTAGCACAGGGCACCAATGAGCAGTTCTTC. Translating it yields CASSLAQGTNEQFF.

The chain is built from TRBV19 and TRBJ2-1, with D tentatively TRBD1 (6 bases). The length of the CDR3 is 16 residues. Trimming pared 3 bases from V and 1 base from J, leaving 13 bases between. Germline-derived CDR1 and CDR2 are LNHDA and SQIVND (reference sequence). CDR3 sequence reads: CASSIVTGPSYNEQFF. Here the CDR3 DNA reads TGTGCCAGTAGTATCGTGACAGGCCCTTCCTACAATGAGCAGTTCTTC.

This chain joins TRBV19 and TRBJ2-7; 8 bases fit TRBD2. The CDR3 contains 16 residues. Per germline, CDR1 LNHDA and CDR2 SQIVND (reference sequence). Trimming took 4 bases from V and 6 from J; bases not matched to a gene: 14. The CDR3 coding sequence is TGTGCCAGTAGTAGGACAGATTTCGGCGGGAGGATCGAGCAGTACTTC. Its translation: CASSRTDFGGRIEQYF.

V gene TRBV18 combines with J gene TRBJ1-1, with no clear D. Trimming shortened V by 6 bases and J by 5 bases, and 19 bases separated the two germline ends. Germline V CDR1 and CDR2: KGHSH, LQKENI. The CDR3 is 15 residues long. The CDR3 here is CASSTSGEKGTEAFF. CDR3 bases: TGTGCCAGCTCGACGTCTGGGGAAAAAGGGACTGAAGCTTTCTTT.

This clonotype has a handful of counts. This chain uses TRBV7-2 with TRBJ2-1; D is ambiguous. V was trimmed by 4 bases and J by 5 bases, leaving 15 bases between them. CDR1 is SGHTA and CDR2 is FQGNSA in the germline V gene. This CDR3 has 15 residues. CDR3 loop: CASSSLRVTNNEQFF. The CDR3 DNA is TGTGCCAGCAGCTCCCTAAGGGTTACTAACAATGAGCAGTTCTTC.

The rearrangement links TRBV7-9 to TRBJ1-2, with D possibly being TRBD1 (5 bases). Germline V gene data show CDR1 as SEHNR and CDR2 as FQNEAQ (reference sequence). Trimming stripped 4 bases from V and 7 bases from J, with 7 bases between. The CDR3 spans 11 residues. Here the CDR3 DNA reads TGTGCCAGCAGCTATGGGACTGGCTACACCTTC. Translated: CASSYGTGYTF. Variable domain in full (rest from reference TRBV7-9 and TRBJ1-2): DTGVSQNPRHKITKRGQNVTFRCDPISEHNRLYWYRQTLGQGPEFLTYFQNEAQLEKSRLLSDRFSAERPKGSFSTLEIQRTEQGDSAMYLCASSYGTGYTFGSGTRLTVV.

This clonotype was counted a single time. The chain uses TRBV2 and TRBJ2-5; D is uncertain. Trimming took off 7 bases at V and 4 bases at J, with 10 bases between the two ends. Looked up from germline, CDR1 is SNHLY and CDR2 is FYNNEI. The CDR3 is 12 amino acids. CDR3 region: CASTIPGETQYF. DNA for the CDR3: TGTGCCAGCACCATCCCAGGAGAGACCCAGTACTTC.

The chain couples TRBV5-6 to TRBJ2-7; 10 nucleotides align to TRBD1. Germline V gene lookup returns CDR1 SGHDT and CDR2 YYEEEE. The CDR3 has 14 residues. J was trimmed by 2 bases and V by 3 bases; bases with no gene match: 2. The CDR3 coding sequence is TGTGCCAGCAGCTATGGGACAGGGGCCTACGAGCAGTACTTC. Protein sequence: CASSYGTGAYEQYF.

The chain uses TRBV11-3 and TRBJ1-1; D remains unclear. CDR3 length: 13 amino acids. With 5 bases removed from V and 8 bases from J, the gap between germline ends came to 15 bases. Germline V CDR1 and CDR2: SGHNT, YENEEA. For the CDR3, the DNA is TGTGCCAGCAGCCCCGATAGAGGTATCGAAGCTTTCTTT. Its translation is CASSPDRGIEAFF.

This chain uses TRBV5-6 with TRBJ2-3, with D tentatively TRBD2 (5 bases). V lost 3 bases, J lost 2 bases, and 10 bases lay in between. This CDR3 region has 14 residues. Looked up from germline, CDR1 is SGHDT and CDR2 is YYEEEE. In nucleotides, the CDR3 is TGTGCCAGCAGCTACGGAGCGGTCACAGATACGCAGTATTTT. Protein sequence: CASSYGAVTDTQYF.

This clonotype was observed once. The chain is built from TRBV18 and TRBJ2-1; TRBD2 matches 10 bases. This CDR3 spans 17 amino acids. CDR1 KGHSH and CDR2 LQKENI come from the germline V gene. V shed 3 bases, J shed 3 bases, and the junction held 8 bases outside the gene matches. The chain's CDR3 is CASSPWLAGELYNEQFF. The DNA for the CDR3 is TGTGCCAGCTCACCCTGGCTAGCGGGAGAGCTCTACAATGAGCAGTTCTTC.

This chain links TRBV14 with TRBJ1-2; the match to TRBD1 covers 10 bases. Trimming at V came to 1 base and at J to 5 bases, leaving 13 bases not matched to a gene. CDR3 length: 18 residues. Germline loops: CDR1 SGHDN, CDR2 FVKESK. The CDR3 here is CASSQVPGQGLKGYGYTF. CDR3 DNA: TGTGCCAGCAGCCAAGTCCCGGGACAGGGGCTGAAAGGGTATGGCTACACCTTC. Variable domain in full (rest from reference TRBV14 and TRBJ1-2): EAGVTQFPSHSVIEKGQTVTLRCDPISGHDNLYWYRRVMGKEIKFLLHFVKESKQDESGMPNNRFLAERTGGTYSTLKVQPAELEDSGVYFCASSQVPGQGLKGYGYTFGSGTRLTVV.

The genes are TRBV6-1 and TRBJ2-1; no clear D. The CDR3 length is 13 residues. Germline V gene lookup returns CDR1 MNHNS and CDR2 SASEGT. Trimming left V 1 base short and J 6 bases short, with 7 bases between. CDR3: CASSEVVANEQFF. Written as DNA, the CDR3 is TGTGCCAGCAGTGAAGTTGTCGCCAATGAGCAGTTCTTC.

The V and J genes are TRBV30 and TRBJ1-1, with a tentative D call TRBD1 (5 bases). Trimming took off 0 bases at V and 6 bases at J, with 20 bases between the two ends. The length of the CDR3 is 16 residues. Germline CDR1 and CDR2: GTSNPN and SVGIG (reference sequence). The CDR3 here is CAWSVVGTGPRAEAFF. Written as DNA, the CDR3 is TGTGCCTGGAGTGTAGTGGGGACGGGACCCCGGGCTGAAGCTTTCTTT. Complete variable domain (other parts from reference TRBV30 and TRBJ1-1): SQTIHQWPATLVQPVGSPLSLECTVEGTSNPNLYWYRQAAGRGLQLLFYSVGIGQISSEVPQNLSASRPQDRQFILSSKKLLLSDSGFYLCAWSVVGTGPRAEAFFGQGTRLTVV.

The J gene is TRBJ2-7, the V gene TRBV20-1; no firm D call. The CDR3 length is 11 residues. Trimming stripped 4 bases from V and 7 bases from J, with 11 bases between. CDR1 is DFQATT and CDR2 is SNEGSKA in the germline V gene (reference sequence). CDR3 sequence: CSAKDGGEQYF. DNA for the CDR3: TGCAGTGCTAAGGACGGTGGAGAGCAGTACTTC.

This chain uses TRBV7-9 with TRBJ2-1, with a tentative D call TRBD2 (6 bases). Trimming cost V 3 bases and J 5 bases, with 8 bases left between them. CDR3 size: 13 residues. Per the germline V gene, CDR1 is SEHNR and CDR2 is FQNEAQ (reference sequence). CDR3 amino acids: CASSFGGNNEQFF. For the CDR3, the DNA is TGTGCCAGCAGCTTCGGGGGAAACAATGAGCAGTTCTTC. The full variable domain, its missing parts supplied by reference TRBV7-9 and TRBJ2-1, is DTGVSQNPRHKITKRGQNVTFRCDPISEHNRLYWYRQTLGQGPEFLTYFQNEAQLEKSRLLSDRFSAERPKGSFSTLEIQRTEQGDSAMYLCASSFGGNNEQFFGPGTRLTVL.

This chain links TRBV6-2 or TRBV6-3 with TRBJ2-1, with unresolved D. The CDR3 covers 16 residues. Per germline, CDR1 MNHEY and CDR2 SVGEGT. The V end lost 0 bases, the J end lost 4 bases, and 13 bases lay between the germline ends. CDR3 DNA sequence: TGTGCCAGCAGTTACTCGAGAACTAACCCTTACAATGAGCAGTTCTTC. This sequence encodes CASSYSRTNPYNEQFF.

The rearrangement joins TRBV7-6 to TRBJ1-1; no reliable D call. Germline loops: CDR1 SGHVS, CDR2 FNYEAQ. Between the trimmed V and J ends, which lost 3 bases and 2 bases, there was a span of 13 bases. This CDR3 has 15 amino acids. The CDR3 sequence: CASSFWTEANTEAFF. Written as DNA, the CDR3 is TGTGCCAGCAGCTTCTGGACCGAGGCCAACACTGAAGCTTTCTTT. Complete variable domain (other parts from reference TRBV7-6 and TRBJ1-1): GAGVSQSPRYKVTKRGQDVALRCDPISGHVSLYWYRQALGQGPEFLTYFNYEAQQDKSGLPNDRFSAERPEGSISTLTIQRTEQRDSAMYRCASSFWTEANTEAFFGQGTRLTVV.

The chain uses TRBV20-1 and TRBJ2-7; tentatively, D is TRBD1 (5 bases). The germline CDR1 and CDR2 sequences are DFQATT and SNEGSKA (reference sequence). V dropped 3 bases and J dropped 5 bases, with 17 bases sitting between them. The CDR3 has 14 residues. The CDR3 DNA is TGCAGTGCTAGCGAGTTCAGGGTGAGGAACGAGCAGTACTTC. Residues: CSASEFRVRNEQYF.

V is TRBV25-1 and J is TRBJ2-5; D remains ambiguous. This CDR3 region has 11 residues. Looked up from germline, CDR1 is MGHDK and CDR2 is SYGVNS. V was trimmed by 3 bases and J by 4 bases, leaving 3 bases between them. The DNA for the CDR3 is TGTGCCAGCAGTGAGGGAGAGACCCAGTACTTC. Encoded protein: CASSEGETQYF.

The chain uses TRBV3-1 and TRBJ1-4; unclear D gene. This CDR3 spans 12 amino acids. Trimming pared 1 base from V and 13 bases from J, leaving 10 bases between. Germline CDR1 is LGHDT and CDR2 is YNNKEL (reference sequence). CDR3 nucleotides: TGTGCCAGCAGCCAAGGCTATCCGGGACTGTTTTTT. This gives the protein CASSQGYPGLFF.

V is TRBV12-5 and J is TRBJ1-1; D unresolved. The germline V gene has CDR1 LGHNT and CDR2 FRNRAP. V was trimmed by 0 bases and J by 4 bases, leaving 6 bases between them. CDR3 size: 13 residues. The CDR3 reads CASGLVPGTEAFF. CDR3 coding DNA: TGTGCTAGTGGTTTGGTACCAGGCACTGAAGCTTTCTTT.

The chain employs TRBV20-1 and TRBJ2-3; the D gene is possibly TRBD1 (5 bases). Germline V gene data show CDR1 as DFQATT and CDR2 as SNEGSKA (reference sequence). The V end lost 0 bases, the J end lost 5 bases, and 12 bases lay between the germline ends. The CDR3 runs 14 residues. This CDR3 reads CSARDRVTIDTQYF. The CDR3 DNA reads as TGCAGTGCTAGAGACAGGGTAACCATAGATACGCAGTATTTT.

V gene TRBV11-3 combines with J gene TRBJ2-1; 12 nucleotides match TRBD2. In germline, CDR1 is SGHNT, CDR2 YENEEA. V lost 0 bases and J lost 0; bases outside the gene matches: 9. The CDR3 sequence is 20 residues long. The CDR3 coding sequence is TGTGCCAGCAGCTTAGATCCAACTAGCGGGAGGCTTAGCTCCTACAATGAGCAGTTCTTC. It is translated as CASSLDPTSGRLSSYNEQFF. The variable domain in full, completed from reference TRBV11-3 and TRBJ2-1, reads EAGVVQSPRYKIIEKKQPVAFWCNPISGHNTLYWYLQNLGQGPELLIRYENEEAVDDSQLPKDRFSAERLKGVDSTLKIQPAELGDSAVYLCASSLDPTSGRLSSYNEQFFGPGTRLTVL.

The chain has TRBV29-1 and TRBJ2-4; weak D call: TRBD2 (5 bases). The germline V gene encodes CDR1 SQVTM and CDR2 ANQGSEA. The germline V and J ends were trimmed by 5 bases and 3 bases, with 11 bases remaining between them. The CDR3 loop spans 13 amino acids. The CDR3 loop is CSVNLANKNIQYF. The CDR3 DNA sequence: TGCAGCGTTAATCTAGCTAACAAAAACATTCAGTACTTC. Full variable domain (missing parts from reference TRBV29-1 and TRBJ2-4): SAVISQKPSRDICQRGTSLTIQCQVDSQVTMMFWYRQQPGQSLTLIATANQGSEATYESGFVIDKFPISRPNLTFSTLTVSNMSPEDSSIYLCSVNLANKNIQYFGAGTRLSVL.

This chain's CDR3 is CASSRAADTQYF. The CDR3, as DNA: TGTGCCAGCAGCCGGGCGGCAGATACGCAGTATTTT. This chain links TRBV2 with TRBJ2-3; D is uncertain. The CDR3 covers 12 residues. The germline V gene encodes CDR1 SNHLY and CDR2 FYNNEI. With 6 bases removed from V and 4 bases from J, the gap between germline ends came to 8 bases.